Below, 2 T cell receptor beta chains from the same sample are listed, as sequenced in a study of T cell changes during pregnancy in multiple sclerosis. Sequenced by immunoSEQ multiplex PCR; TCRdb stores in-frame clones only, minus some. Seen here are about 39,000 clones, about 90% observed once, and the top ten hold about 27%. Sample: CD8+ T cells from peripheral blood mononuclear cells, taken before pregnancy. The receptors derive from a female donor with multiple sclerosis, enrolled in a pregnancy study.

The chain joins TRBV28 to TRBJ2-7, with a tentative D call TRBD1 (5 bases). V lost 2 bases to trimming and J lost 5 bases, with 13 bases between them. Per germline, CDR1 MDHEN and CDR2 SYDVKM. The CDR3 contains 14 residues. This CDR3 is CASSLRQGWDEQYF. For the CDR3, the DNA is TGTGCCAGCAGTTTAAGGCAGGGCTGGGACGAGCAGTACTTC.

The chain recombines TRBV5-1 with TRBJ2-3, with D possibly matching TRBD1 (5 bases). This CDR3 comprises 13 residues. Germline V gene data show CDR1 as SGHRS and CDR2 as YFSETQ. The ends were cut back, 1 base at V and 4 bases at J, with 7 bases in the middle. The CDR3 DNA sequence: TGCGCCAGCAGCTTGAAGGGGCCAGATACGCAGTATTTT. It translates to CASSLKGPDTQYF.